The 29 T cell receptor beta chains below were found in one sample sequenced in a study of blood T cell repertoires in COVID-19 (dated by TCRdb to between 2020 and 2021). Libraries were built with the immunoSEQ multiplex PCR assay. Here the immuneACCESS table is served through TCRdb, limited to in-frame sequences with V and J called. Missing clones are a known gap in these copies; in checked studies unresolved V genes cover under half, and the rest lacks a known reason. This sample comprises roughly 67,000 clones, about 83% of them detected only once. The top ten constitute roughly 6% of the sample. Sequencing was done on a sample of peripheral blood. These receptors came from a woman aged 60-75 years with acute or convalescent COVID-19.

The genes are TRBV11-2 and TRBJ1-5; the D gene is possibly TRBD1 (6 bases). The CDR3 sequence is 13 residues long. Germline V lookup: CDR1 SGHAT, CDR2 FQNNGV. The germline V and J ends were trimmed by 4 bases and 4 bases, with 8 bases remaining between them. The CDR3 sequence: CASSSQGNQPQHF. For the CDR3, the DNA is TGTGCCAGCAGCTCCCAGGGGAATCAGCCCCAGCATTTT.

DNA for the CDR3: TGTGCCAGCAGCCCACGACAGGGGGCCTACGAGCAGTACTTC. This encodes CASSPRQGAYEQYF. This chain uses TRBV6-6 with TRBJ2-7; TRBD1 matches 9 bases. The V gene's germline CDR1 is MNHNY and CDR2 SVGAGI (reference sequence). This CDR3 is 14 amino acids long. V dropped 6 bases and J dropped 2; count of bases not matched to a gene: 5.

This chain links TRBV5-1 with TRBJ2-4, with TRBD2 matching over 10 bases. With V trimmed by 4 bases and J by 3 bases, 16 bases remained unmatched. Looked up from germline, CDR1 is SGHRS and CDR2 is YFSETQ. The CDR3 length is 19 residues. The CDR3 protein is CASSPRLVAGGIGKNIQYF. The CDR3 nucleotides are TGCGCCAGCAGCCCCCGTTTGGTAGCGGGGGGTATCGGCAAAAACATTCAGTACTTC.

The V and J genes are TRBV7-9 and TRBJ1-4, with 7 bases that match TRBD1. The germline CDR1 and CDR2 sequences are SEHNR and FQNEAQ (reference sequence). This CDR3 region has 14 residues. V shed 5 bases, J shed 8 bases, and the junction held 8 bases outside the gene matches. The DNA of the CDR3 is TGTGCCAGCAGCCCACAGGCAGGGGGAGAAAAACTGTTTTTT. It specifies CASSPQAGGEKLFF.

The chain is built from TRBV15 and TRBJ1-1; D is possibly TRBD1 (6 bases). CDR3 length: 14 residues. CDR1 is LNHNV and CDR2 is YYDKDF in the germline V gene (reference sequence). Trimming removed 1 base at V and 10 bases at J, with 16 bases between. This CDR3 is CATSRGGRESPAFF. The CDR3 DNA follows: TGTGCCACCAGCAGAGGGGGGCGTGAGTCACCAGCTTTCTTT.

This sequence joins TRBV9 and TRBJ1-4, with D possibly being TRBD1 (5 bases). The CDR3 consists of 16 residues. Germline CDR1 and CDR2: SGDLS and YYNGEE. The germline V and J ends were trimmed by 3 bases and 2 bases, with 14 bases remaining between them. The CDR3 DNA reads as TGTGCCAGCAGCGCGGGGGGAGGGGTGACTAATGAAAAACTGTTTTTT. As protein: CASSAGGGVTNEKLFF. The full variable domain, completed using reference TRBV9 and TRBJ1-4, is DSGVTQTPKHLITATGQRVTLRCSPRSGDLSVYWYQQSLDQGLQFLIQYYNGEERAKGNILERFSAQQFPDLHSELNLSSLELGDSALYFCASSAGGGVTNEKLFFGSGTQLSVL.

J is TRBJ2-1 and V is TRBV25-1; TRBD1 agrees at 7 bases. The CDR3 extends over 16 amino acids. CDR1 is MGHDK, CDR2 SYGVNS, per germline. V was pared by 7 bases and J by 0 bases, with 9 bases of the junction left unmatched. CDR3 region: CASKYRDSVSYNEQFF. For the CDR3, the DNA is TGTGCCAGCAAATATCGGGACAGTGTCTCCTACAATGAGCAGTTCTTC.

This rearrangement joins TRBV5-6 to TRBJ1-6; possibly TRBD1 for D (5 bases). The CDR3 is 15 amino acids. Germline CDR1 and CDR2: SGHDT and YYEEEE. Trimming stripped 4 bases from V and 7 bases from J, with 15 bases between. The DNA of the CDR3 is TGTGCCAGCAGCCGGGACGGCGGGGGAAATTCACCCCTCCACTTT. The encoded protein is CASSRDGGGNSPLHF.

The rearrangement joins TRBV30 to TRBJ1-5, with unresolved D. The germline gives CDR1 GTSNPN, CDR2 SVGIG (reference sequence). This CDR3 comprises 13 residues. V dropped 2 bases and J dropped 4 bases, with 9 bases sitting between them. CDR3 sequence: CAWSQTRNQPQHF. CDR3 DNA sequence: TGTGCCTGGAGTCAAACACGTAATCAGCCCCAGCATTTT.

This chain links TRBV5-5 with TRBJ2-1; TRBD2 aligns across 9 bases. The CDR3 totals 15 residues. CDR1 is SGHKS, CDR2 YYEKEE, per germline (reference sequence). Germline trimming cut 0 bases from V and 8 bases from J; bases unmatched to any gene: 6. The CDR3 nucleotides are TGTGCCAGCAGCTTGGTTAGCGGGGGTTGGGATGAGCAGTTCTTC. Protein: CASSLVSGGWDEQFF.

The V gene is TRBV12-3 or TRBV12-4, the J gene TRBJ1-1; no clear D. Trimming took 5 bases from V and 4 from J, leaving 11 bases between them. The CDR3 has 13 amino acids. The CDR3 DNA sequence: TGTGCCAGCAGTCATTACACAGCCACTGAAGCTTTCTTT. Residues: CASSHYTATEAFF.

This clone showed up just once. The rearrangement links TRBV6-5 to TRBJ2-3; 12 nucleotides align to TRBD2. The CDR3 length is 14 residues. Germline CDR1 reads MNHEY; CDR2 reads SVGAGI. V was clipped by 5 bases and J by 6 bases; unmatched bases: 3. CDR3: CASSLAGGHDTQYF. The CDR3 coding sequence is TGTGCCAGCAGTCTAGCGGGGGGGCACGATACGCAGTATTTT.

V and J are TRBV10-3 and TRBJ1-3, with TRBD1 matching over 7 bases. Looked up from germline, CDR1 is ENHRY and CDR2 is SYGVKD. V trimming: 10 bases; J trimming: 3 bases; junction bases outside the gene matches: 12. This CDR3 is 15 amino acids long. CDR3 nucleotides: TGTGCCAGCGCCGGGACAGCAAACCTTGGAAACACCATATATTTT. Translated: CASAGTANLGNTIYF.

The chain is built from TRBV12-3 or TRBV12-4 and TRBJ1-1; no clear D gene. V was cut by 5 bases and J by 8 bases, with 12 bases left in between. CDR3 length equals 12 residues. The CDR3 DNA reads as TGTGCCAGCAGTCCCAATTCAGTGGAAGCTTTCTTT. It translates to CASSPNSVEAFF.

As to this clone: Other DNA sequences from this sample encode an identical CDR3 as well. The rearrangement uses TRBV5-1 and TRBJ1-1; 11 bases match TRBD1. The CDR3 is 15 residues long. Germline loops: CDR1 SGHRS, CDR2 YFSETQ. V was clipped by 4 bases and J by 5 bases; unmatched bases: 7. CDR3 nucleotides: TGCGCCAGCAGCGCACGGACAGGGGGCGAGACTGAAGCTTTCTTT. Encoded protein: CASSARTGGETEAFF.

This chain joins TRBV19 and TRBJ1-6, with 10 bases identical to TRBD1. CDR3 length: 16 residues. Germline CDR1 reads LNHDA; CDR2 reads SQIVND (reference sequence). The ends lost 3 bases at V and 9 bases at J; junction bases unmatched: 8. In DNA form, the CDR3 reads TGTGCCAGTAGTATCTCGGTTGGGACAGGGGCTTCACCCCTCCACTTT. Encoded protein: CASSISVGTGASPLHF.

This clone was recorded once. The genes are TRBV30 and TRBJ1-1; D gene uncertain. Trimming shortened V by 0 bases and J by 3 bases, and 8 bases separated the two germline ends. CDR1 GTSNPN and CDR2 SVGIG come from the germline V gene (reference sequence). This CDR3 spans 13 amino acids. The DNA of the CDR3 is TGTGCCTGGAGTGTACGGCGGGACACTGAAGCTTTCTTT. Encoded protein: CAWSVRRDTEAFF.

This clone rates as medium-sized (0.01 to 0.1%). This sequence joins TRBV3-1 (or the pseudogene TRBV3-2) and TRBJ1-5; D ambiguous. This CDR3 region has 15 residues. The V end lost 0 bases, the J end lost 8 bases, and 14 bases lay between the germline ends. Germline values: CDR1 LGHDT, CDR2 YNNKEL (reference sequence). CDR3 in DNA: TGTGCCAGCAGCCAAGATCGAGGACTCCTTGAGCCCCAGCATTTT. It codes for CASSQDRGLLEPQHF.

V usage is TRBV3-1 (or the pseudogene TRBV3-2) and J usage is TRBJ2-1, with D perhaps matching TRBD1 (6 bases). V lost 0 bases and J lost 7, with 13 bases in between. Looked up from germline, CDR1 is LGHDT and CDR2 is YNNKEL (reference sequence). The CDR3 extends over 15 amino acids. The DNA for the CDR3 is TGTGCCAGCAGCCAAGATCCTGGGGGCCCAAATGAGCAGTTCTTC. This translates into CASSQDPGGPNEQFF.

This CDR3 is CASSTARQGADGYTF. The CDR3 DNA follows: TGTGCCAGCAGCACCGCAAGACAGGGGGCTGATGGCTACACCTTC. The chain joins TRBV5-4 to TRBJ1-2; TRBD1 aligns across 10 bases. This CDR3 region has 15 residues. V gave up 4 bases and J gave up 6 bases; unmatched junction bases: 9. The germline V gene has CDR1 SGHNT and CDR2 YYREEE (reference sequence).

The chain uses TRBV24-1 and TRBJ2-3; D is possibly TRBD2 (6 bases). CDR3 length equals 16 residues. Germline CDR1 reads KGHDR; CDR2 reads SFDVKD. The V end was cut by 4 bases, the J end by 5 bases, with 18 bases between. DNA for the CDR3: TGTGCCACCAGTGAGTCTGGGGGGTTGGATATAGATACGCAGTATTTT. Its protein is CATSESGGLDIDTQYF.

The genes are TRBV5-1 and TRBJ1-2; 10 bases are a match to TRBD1. The ends lost 0 bases at V and 5 bases at J; junction bases unmatched: 4. The V gene's germline CDR1 is SGHRS and CDR2 YFSETQ. The CDR3 is 15 residues long. The CDR3, as DNA: TGCGCCAGCAGCTTGGGTGGGACAGGGGTATATGGCTACACCTTC. Translated, it gives CASSLGGTGVYGYTF.

This clone was seen only a few times. The CDR3 DNA reads TGTGCCAGCAGCATAACCGGGACTTACAGCCCCTTCTACGAGCAGTACTTC. As protein: CASSITGTYSPFYEQYF. This chain links TRBV5-4 with TRBJ2-7, with a possible D match to TRBD2 (6 bases). V lost 4 bases and J lost 3, with 23 bases in between. The CDR3 extends over 17 amino acids. Looked up from germline, CDR1 is SGHNT and CDR2 is YYREEE (reference sequence).

This sequence joins TRBV2 and TRBJ1-2; 7 bases are a match to TRBD1. This CDR3 is 14 amino acids long. V lost 11 bases, J lost 1 base, and 10 bases stayed unmatched. Germline CDR1 reads SNHLY; CDR2 reads FYNNEI. CDR3 nucleotide sequence: TGTGCCGGGAATGCAGGGGGTAATAACTATGGCTACACCTTC. Its protein product is CAGNAGGNNYGYTF.

The V and J genes are TRBV24-1 and TRBJ2-2; a possible D gene is TRBD2 (5 bases). Trimming removed 7 bases at V and 4 bases at J, with 9 bases between. The germline CDR1 and CDR2 sequences are KGHDR and SFDVKD. CDR3 length: 13 residues. DNA for the CDR3: TGTGCCACCAGGTTGGGGAGCACCGGGGAGCTGTTTTTT. It codes for CATRLGSTGELFF.

This clone has just one count. The rearrangement links TRBV5-1 to TRBJ1-1; weak D call: TRBD1 (5 bases). The germline CDR1 and CDR2 sequences are SGHRS and YFSETQ. The CDR3 covers 15 residues. The V end lost 8 bases, the J end lost 5 bases, and 22 bases lay between the germline ends. The CDR3 protein is CASMSGGGTGTEAFF. DNA for the CDR3: TGCGCCAGTATGTCCGGCGGGGGGACTGGGACTGAAGCTTTCTTT.

This rearrangement joins TRBV20-1 to TRBJ1-2; D is unclear. This CDR3 region has 13 residues. Looked up from germline, CDR1 is DFQATT and CDR2 is SNEGSKA (reference sequence). V shed 3 bases and J shed 3 bases, with 11 bases lying between them. The chain's CDR3 is CSASRPRDYGYTF. The CDR3 DNA reads TGCAGTGCTAGTAGGCCGAGGGACTATGGCTACACCTTC.

This clone was found once. The chain has TRBV30 and TRBJ1-1; weak D call: TRBD1 (5 bases). The germline V and J ends were trimmed by 2 bases and 4 bases, with 14 bases remaining between them. This CDR3 is 14 amino acids long. CDR1 and CDR2 from the germline V gene are GTSNPN and SVGIG (reference sequence). The CDR3 coding sequence is TGTGCCTGGAGTCCCCTGAGCAGGGCCACTGAAGCTTTCTTT. Translating gives CAWSPLSRATEAFF.

The chain links TRBV9 to TRBJ1-4; D call uncertain. Trimming shortened V by 0 bases and J by 7 bases, and 10 bases separated the two germline ends. CDR3 size: 14 residues. The V gene's germline CDR1 is SGDLS and CDR2 YYNGEE. CDR3 in DNA: TGTGCCAGCAGCGTAGGTAGGCGCGGTGAAAAACTGTTTTTT. Translating gives CASSVGRRGEKLFF.